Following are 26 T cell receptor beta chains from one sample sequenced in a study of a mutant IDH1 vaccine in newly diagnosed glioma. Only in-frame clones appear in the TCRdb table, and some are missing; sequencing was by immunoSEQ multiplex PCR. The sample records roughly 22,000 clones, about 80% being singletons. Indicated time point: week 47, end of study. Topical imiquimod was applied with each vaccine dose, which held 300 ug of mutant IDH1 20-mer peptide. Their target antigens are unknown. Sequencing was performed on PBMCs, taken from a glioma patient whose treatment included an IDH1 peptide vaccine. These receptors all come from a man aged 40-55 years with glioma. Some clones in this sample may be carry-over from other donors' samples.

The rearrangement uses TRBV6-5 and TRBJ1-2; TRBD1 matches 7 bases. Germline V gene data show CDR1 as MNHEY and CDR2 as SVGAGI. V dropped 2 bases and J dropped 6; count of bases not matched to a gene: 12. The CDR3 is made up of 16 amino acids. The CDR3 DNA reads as TGTGCCAGCAGTTACGGGACAGTGGCTACAGAGGATGGCTACACCTTC. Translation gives CASSYGTVATEDGYTF.

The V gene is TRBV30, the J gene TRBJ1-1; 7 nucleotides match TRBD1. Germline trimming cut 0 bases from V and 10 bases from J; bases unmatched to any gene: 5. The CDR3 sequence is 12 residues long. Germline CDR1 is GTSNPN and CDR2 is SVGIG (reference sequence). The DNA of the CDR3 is TGTGCCTGGAGTGTAAGGGACAGTGTAGCTTTCTTT. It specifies CAWSVRDSVAFF.

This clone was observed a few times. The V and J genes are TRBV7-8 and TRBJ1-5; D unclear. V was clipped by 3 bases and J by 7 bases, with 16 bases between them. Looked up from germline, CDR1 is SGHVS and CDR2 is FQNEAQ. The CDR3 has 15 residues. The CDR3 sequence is CASSFGSGREQPQHF. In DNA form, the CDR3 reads TGTGCCAGCAGCTTCGGAAGTGGGCGGGAGCAGCCCCAGCATTTT.

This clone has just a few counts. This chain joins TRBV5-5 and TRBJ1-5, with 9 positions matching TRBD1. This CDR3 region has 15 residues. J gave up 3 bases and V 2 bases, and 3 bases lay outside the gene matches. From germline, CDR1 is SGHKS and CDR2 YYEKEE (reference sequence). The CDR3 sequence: CASSFGTGPNQPQHF. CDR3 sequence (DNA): TGTGCCAGCAGCTTCGGGACAGGGCCCAATCAGCCCCAGCATTTT.

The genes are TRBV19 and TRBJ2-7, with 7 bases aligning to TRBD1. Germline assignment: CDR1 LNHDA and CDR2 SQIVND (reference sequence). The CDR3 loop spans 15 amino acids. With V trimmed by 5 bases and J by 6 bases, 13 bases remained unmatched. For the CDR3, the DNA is TGTGCCAGTAGTCAAAGACAGGGACCGCCGGGCGAGCAGTACTTC. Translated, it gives CASSQRQGPPGEQYF. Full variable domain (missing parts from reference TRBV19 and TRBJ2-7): DGGITQSPKYLFRKEGQNVTLSCEQNLNHDAMYWYRQDPGQGLRLIYYSQIVNDFQKGDIAEGYSVSREKKESFPLTVTSAQKNPTAFYLCASSQRQGPPGEQYFGPGTRLTVT.

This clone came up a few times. The CDR3 region has the DNA TGTGCCAGCAGCCAAGAGTCGCAGAGTAACTATGGCTACACCTTC. Its protein is CASSQESQSNYGYTF. The chain combines TRBV4-2 with TRBJ1-2; the D is unclear. Germline V lookup: CDR1 LGHNA, CDR2 YNFKEQ. V was shortened by 0 bases and J by 1 base, with 9 bases between the two germline ends. The CDR3 is 15 amino acids.

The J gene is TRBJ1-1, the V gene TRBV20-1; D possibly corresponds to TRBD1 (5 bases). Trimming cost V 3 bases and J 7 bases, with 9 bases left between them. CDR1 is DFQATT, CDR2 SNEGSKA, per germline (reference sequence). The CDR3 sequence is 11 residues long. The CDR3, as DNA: TGCAGTGCTAGGATCAGGGATGAAGCTTTCTTT. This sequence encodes CSARIRDEAFF.

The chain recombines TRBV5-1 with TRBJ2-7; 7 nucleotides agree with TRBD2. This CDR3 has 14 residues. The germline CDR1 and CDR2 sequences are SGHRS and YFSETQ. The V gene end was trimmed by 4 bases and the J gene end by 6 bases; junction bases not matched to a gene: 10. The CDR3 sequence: CASSPLTRGGEQYF. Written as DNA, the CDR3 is TGCGCCAGCAGCCCCCTGACCCGCGGGGGCGAGCAGTACTTC.

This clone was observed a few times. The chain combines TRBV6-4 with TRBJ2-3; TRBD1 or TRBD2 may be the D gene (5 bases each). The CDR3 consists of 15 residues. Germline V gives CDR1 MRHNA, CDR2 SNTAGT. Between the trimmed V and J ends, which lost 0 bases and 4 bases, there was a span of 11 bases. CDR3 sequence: CASSDSIGAPDTQYF. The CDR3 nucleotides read TGTGCCAGCAGTGACTCGATCGGGGCGCCAGATACGCAGTATTTT.

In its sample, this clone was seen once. The CDR3 sequence is CASRGQGAGELFF. The CDR3 nucleotides read TGTGCCAGCAGAGGACAGGGAGCCGGGGAGCTGTTTTTT. This chain connects TRBV25-1 to TRBJ2-2, with 8 positions matching TRBD1. The CDR3 is 13 amino acids. CDR1 MGHDK and CDR2 SYGVNS come from the germline V gene. Losses at the gene ends were 6 bases for V and 6 bases for J; bases not matched to a gene: 3.

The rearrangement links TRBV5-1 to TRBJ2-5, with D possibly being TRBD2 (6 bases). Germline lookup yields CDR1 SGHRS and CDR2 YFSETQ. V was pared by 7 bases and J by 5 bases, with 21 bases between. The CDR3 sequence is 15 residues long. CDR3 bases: TGCGCCAGCTCTCTAGAGGGCAGGGACTGGGAGACCCAGTACTTC. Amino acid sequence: CASSLEGRDWETQYF.

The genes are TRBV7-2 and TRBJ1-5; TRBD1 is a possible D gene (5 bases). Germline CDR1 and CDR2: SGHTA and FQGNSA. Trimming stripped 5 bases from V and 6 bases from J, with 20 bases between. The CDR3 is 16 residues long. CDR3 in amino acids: CASSVQPGQPSQPQHF. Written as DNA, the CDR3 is TGTGCCAGCAGCGTTCAGCCCGGACAACCGTCTCAGCCCCAGCATTTT.

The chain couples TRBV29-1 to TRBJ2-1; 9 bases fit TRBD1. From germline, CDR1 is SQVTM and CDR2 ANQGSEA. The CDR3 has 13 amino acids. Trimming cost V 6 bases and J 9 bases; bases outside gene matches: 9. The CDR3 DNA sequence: TGCAGCGTGGGGGGACAGGGCCTGGGTGAGCAGTTCTTC. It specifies CSVGGQGLGEQFF.

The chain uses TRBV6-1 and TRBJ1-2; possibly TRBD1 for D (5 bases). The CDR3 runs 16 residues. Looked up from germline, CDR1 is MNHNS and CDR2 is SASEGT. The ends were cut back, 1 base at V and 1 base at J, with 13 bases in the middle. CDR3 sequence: CASSEGGRYNNYGYTF. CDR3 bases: TGTGCCAGCAGTGAAGGGGGCAGATACAATAACTATGGCTACACCTTC.

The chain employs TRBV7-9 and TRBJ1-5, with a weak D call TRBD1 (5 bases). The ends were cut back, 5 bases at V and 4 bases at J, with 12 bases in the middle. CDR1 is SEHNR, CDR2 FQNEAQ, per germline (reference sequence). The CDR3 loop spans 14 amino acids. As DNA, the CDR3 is TGTGCCAGCAGCCCCTGGGGCCATAATCAGCCCCAGCATTTT. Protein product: CASSPWGHNQPQHF.

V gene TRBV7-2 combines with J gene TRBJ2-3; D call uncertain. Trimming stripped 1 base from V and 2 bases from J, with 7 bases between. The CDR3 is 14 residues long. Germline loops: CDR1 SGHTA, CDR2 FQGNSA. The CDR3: CASSLGLITDTQYF. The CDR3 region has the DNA TGTGCCAGCAGCTTAGGCCTTATCACAGATACGCAGTATTTT.

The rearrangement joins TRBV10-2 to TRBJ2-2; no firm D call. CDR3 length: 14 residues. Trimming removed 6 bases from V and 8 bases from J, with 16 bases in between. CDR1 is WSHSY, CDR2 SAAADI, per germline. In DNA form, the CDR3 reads TGCGCCAGCAGCCGGCAGACGTTTTCGGGGGAGCTGTTTTTT. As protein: CASSRQTFSGELFF.

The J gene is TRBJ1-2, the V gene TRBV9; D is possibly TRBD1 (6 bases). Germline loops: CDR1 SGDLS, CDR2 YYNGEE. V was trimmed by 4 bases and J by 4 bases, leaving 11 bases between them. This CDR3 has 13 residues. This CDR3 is CASSPATGYGYTF. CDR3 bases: TGTGCCAGCAGCCCCGCGACAGGCTATGGCTACACCTTC.

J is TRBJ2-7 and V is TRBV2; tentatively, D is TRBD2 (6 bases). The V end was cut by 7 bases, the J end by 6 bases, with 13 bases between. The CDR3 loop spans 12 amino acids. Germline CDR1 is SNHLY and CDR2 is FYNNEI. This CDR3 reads CASNGDSGEQYF. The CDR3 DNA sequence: TGTGCCAGCAACGGGGACTCGGGCGAGCAGTACTTC.

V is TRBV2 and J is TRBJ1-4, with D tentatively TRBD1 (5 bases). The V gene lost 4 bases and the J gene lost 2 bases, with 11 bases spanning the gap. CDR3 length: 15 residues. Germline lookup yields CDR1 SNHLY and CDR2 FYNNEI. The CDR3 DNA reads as TGTGCCAGCAGTGTTGCAGGGTTCACTAATGAAAAACTGTTTTTT. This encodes CASSVAGFTNEKLFF.

The CDR3 loop is CASSIWTGSTDTQYF. The DNA of the CDR3 is TGTGCCAGCAGCATCTGGACAGGGAGCACAGATACGCAGTATTTT. This chain joins TRBV5-4 and TRBJ2-3; 8 bases fit TRBD1. The CDR3 sequence is 15 residues long. Germline V gene sequence: CDR1 SGHNT, CDR2 YYREEE (reference sequence). V lost 4 bases to trimming and J lost 0 bases; unmatched junction nucleotides: 4.

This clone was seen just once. CDR3 sequence: CASSEKAGHYGYTF. The CDR3 bases are TGTGCCAGCAGTGAAAAGGCAGGCCACTATGGCTACACCTTC. The chain combines TRBV2 with TRBJ1-2; the D is unclear. The germline V gene encodes CDR1 SNHLY and CDR2 FYNNEI. V was shortened by 2 bases and J by 3 bases, with 10 bases between the two germline ends. The CDR3 consists of 14 residues. Using reference TRBV2 and TRBJ1-2 for the parts outside the CDR3, the full variable domain is EPEVTQTPSHQVTQMGQEVILRCVPISNHLYFYWYRQILGQKVEFLVSFYNNEISEKSEIFDDQFSVERPDGSNFTLKIRSTKLEDSAMYFCASSEKAGHYGYTFGSGTRLTVV.

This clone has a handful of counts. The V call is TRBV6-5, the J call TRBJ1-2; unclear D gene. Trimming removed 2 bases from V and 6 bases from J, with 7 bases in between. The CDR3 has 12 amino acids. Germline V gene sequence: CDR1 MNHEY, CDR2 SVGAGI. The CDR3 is CASSYDGNGYTF. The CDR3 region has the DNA TGTGCCAGCAGTTACGACGGGAATGGCTACACCTTC.

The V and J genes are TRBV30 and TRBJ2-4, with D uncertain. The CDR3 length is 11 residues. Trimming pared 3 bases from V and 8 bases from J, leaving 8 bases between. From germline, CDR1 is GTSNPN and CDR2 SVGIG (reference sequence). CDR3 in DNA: TGTGCCTGGAGCGTTAATTACATTCAGTACTTC. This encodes CAWSVNYIQYF. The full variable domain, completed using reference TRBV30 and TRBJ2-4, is SQTIHQWPATLVQPVGSPLSLECTVEGTSNPNLYWYRQAAGRGLQLLFYSVGIGQISSEVPQNLSASRPQDRQFILSSKKLLLSDSGFYLCAWSVNYIQYFGAGTRLSVL.

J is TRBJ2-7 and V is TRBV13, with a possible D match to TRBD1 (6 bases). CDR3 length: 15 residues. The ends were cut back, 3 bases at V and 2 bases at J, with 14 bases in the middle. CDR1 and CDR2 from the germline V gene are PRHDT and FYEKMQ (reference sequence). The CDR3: CASSLGRGQTYEQYF. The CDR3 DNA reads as TGTGCCAGCAGCTTGGGCAGGGGCCAGACCTACGAGCAGTACTTC.

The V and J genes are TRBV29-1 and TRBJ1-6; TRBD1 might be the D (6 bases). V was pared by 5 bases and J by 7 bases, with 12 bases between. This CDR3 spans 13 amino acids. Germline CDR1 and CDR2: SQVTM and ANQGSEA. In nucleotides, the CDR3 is TGCAGCGTTACACAGGGTGGGAATTCACCCCTCCACTTT. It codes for CSVTQGGNSPLHF.